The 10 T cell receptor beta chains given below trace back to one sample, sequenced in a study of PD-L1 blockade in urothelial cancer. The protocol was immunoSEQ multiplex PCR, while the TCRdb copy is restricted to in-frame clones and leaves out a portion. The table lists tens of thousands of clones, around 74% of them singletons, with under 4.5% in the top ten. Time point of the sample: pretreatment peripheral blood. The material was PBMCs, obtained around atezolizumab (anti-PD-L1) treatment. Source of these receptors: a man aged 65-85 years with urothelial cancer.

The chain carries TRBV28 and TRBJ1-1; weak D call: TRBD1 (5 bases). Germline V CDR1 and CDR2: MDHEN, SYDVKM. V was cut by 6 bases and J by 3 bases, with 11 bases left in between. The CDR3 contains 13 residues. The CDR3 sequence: CASRPPRDTEAFF. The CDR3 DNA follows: TGTGCCAGCAGACCTCCCAGGGACACTGAAGCTTTCTTT. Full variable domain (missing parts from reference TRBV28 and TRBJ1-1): DVKVTQSSRYLVKRTGEKVFLECVQDMDHENMFWYRQDPGLGLRLIYFSYDVKMKEKGDIPEGYSVSREKKERFSLILESASTNQTSMYLCASRPPRDTEAFFGQGTRLTVV.

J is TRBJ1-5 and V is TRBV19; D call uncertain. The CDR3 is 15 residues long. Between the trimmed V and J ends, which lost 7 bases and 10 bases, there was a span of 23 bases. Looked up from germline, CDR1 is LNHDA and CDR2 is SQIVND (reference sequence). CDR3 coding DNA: TGTGCCAGTAAGGCGGGATTAGACGGGAATAATCCCCAGCATTTT. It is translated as CASKAGLDGNNPQHF. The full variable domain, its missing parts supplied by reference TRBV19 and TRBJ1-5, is DGGITQSPKYLFRKEGQNVTLSCEQNLNHDAMYWYRQDPGQGLRLIYYSQIVNDFQKGDIAEGYSVSREKKESFPLTVTSAQKNPTAFYLCASKAGLDGNNPQHFGDGTRLSIL.

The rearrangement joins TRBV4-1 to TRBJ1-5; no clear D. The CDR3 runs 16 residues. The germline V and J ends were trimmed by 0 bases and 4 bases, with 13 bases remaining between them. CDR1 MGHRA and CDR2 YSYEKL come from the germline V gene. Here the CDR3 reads CASSQEEPGFNQPQHF. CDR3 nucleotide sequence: TGCGCCAGCAGCCAAGAGGAGCCGGGGTTTAATCAGCCCCAGCATTTT.

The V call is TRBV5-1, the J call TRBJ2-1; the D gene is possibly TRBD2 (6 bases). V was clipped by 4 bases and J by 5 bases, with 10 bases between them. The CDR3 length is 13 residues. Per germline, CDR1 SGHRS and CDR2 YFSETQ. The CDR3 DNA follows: TGCGCCAGCAGCGAGTGGGGGGACAATGAGCAGTTCTTC. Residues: CASSEWGDNEQFF.

Here the CDR3 DNA reads TGTGCCAGCAACAGGGGAGGCGGAAACACCATATATTTT. Translated, it gives CASNRGGGNTIYF. The chain combines TRBV19 with TRBJ1-3; TRBD1 matches at 7 bases. Germline V gene sequence: CDR1 LNHDA, CDR2 SQIVND (reference sequence). There are 13 residues in the CDR3. With 9 bases clipped from V and 4 bases from J, the junction kept 6 bases outside the gene matches.

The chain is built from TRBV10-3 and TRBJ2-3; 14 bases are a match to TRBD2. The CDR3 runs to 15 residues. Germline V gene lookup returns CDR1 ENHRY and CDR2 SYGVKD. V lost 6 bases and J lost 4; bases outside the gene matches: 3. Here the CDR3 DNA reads TGTGCCATCAGGGGACTAGCGGGAGACCCAGATACGCAGTATTTT. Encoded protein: CAIRGLAGDPDTQYF.

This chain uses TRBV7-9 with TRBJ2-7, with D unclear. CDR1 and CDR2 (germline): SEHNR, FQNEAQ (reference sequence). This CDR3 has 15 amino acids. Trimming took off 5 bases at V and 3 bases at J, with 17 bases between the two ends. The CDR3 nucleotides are TGTGCCAGCAGCAACTCCGGGTCCCTAAACTACGAGCAGTACTTC. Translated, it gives CASSNSGSLNYEQYF.

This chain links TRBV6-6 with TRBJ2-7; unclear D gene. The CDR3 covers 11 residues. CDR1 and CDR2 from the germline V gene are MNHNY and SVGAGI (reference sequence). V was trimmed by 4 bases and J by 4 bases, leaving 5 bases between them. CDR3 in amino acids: CASSSQYEQYF. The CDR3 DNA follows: TGTGCCAGCAGTTCTCAGTACGAGCAGTACTTC.

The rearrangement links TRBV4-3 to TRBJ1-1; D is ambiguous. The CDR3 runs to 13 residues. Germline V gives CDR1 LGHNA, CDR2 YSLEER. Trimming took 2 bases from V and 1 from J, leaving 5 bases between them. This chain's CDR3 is CASSQMANTEAFF. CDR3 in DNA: TGCGCCAGCAGCCAAATGGCGAACACTGAAGCTTTCTTT.

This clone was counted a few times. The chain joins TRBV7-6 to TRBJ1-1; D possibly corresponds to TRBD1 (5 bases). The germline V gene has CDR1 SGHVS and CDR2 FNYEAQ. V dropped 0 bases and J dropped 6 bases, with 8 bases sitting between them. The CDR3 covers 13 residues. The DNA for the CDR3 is TGTGCCAGCAGCTTAGCTCAGGGATCTGAAGCTTTCTTT. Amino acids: CASSLAQGSEAFF.